This T cell receptor (beta chain) was identified during a study of cytomegalovirus exposure and HLA in healthy donors. The PCR made use of 60 Vbeta and 13 Jbeta primers. TCRdb's copy holds only in-frame clones and misses some; the assay was immunoSEQ multiplex PCR. The data show some 120,000 clones, with approximately 80% seen just once and more than 2.5% held by the top ten. This CDR3 region has 14 residues. The germline CDR1 and CDR2 sequences are MGHDK and SYGVNS. V lost 1 base and J lost 1, with 7 bases in between. The chain employs TRBV25-1 and TRBJ1-2; D is undetermined. The clonotype comes from a male donor in good health and CMV-seronegative. The sequenced sample was PBMCs. The CDR3 loop is CASSESRVNYGYTF. In DNA, the CDR3 is TGTGCCAGCAGTGAATCCCGGGTTAACTATGGCTACACCTTC.